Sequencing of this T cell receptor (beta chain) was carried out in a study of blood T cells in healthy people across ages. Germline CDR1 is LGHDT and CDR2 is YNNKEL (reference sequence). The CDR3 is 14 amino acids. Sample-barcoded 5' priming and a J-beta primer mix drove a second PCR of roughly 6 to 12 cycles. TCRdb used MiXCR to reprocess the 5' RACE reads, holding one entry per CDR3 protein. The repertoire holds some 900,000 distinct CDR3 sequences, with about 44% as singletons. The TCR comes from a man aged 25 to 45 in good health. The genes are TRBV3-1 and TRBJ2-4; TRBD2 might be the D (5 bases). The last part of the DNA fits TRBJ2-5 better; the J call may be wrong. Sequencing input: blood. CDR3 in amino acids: CASSDRQLGKTQYF. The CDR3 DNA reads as TGTGCCAGCAGCGATAGACAACTAGGCAAGACCCAGTACTTC.